Listed below are T cell receptor beta chains from one sample, sequenced in a study of blood T cell repertoires in COVID-19. Sequencing used immunoSEQ multiplex PCR; TCRdb keeps in-frame clones, though not all of them. The table lists around 1,500 clones, over 90% of them singletons. The specimen was peripheral blood. Receptors originate from a human donor in a cohort sampled during active COVID-19. CDR3s include the opening cysteine and the closing phenylalanine or tryptophan. A D gene is named only where the DNA matches it firmly. Only part of the rows carry a size: once, few, many, or a class if the clone is expanded.

d_call	v_call	j_call	clone_size	cdr3_aa	cdr3_nt
TRBD1	TRBV28	TRBJ1-1	-	CASNRQGATEAFF	TGTGCCAGCAACCGACAGGGTGCCACTGAAGCTTTCTTT
-	TRBV4-1	TRBJ2-5	once	CASSHLQGWETQYF	TGCGCCAGCAGCCATCTACAGGGATGGGAGACCCAGTACTTC
TRBD2	TRBV9	TRBJ2-5	-	CASSPGLAGQETQYF	TGTGCCAGCAGCCCGGGACTAGCGGGGCAAGAGACCCAGTACTTC
TRBD1	TRBV19	TRBJ1-2	-	CASSTGGQSVYGYTF	TGTGCCAGTAGTACAGGGGGACAGTCGGTCTATGGCTACACCTTC
TRBD2	TRBV7-2	TRBJ2-2	once	CASSLAALGASGRATGELFF	TGTGCCAGCAGCTTAGCTGCATTAGGGGCTAGCGGGAGAGCAACCGGGGAGCTGTTTTTT
TRBD2	TRBV27	TRBJ2-7	-	CASSLLWVEGGPYEQYF	TGTGCCAGCAGTTTGCTTTGGGTGGAGGGAGGGCCCTACGAGCAGTACTTC
TRBD2	TRBV6-2/TRBV6-3	TRBJ2-5	-	CASSAPSRGGRETQYF	TGTGCCAGCAGTGCCCCTAGCCGGGGGGGGCGGGAGACCCAGTACTTC
TRBD1	TRBV7-2	TRBJ1-2	-	CASSLQGAPGYGYTF	TGTGCCAGCAGCTTACAGGGGGCTCCAGGATATGGCTACACCTTC
-	TRBV30	TRBJ1-5	-	CAWSVQEDQPQHF	TGTGCCTGGAGTGTACAGGAAGATCAGCCCCAGCATTTT
TRBD2	TRBV11-2	TRBJ2-1	-	CASSRTSGSGYEQFF	TGTGCCAGCAGCCGGACTAGCGGGAGTGGGTATGAGCAGTTCTTC
-	TRBV6-5	TRBJ2-7	-	CASSYSARGSYEQYF	TGTGCCAGCAGTTACTCAGCTCGGGGATCCTACGAGCAGTACTTC
-	TRBV19	TRBJ1-1	-	CASSSRAAGTEAFF	TGTGCCAGTAGTAGCAGGGCGGCAGGCACTGAAGCTTTCTTT
-	TRBV6-9	TRBJ2-6	-	CASSIAGLTQSRANVLTF	TGTGCCAGCAGTATCGCTGGCCTTACGCAAAGTCGGGCCAACGTCCTGACTTTC
-	TRBV14	TRBJ2-7	-	CASSQGLFYEQYF	TGTGCCAGCAGCCAAGGGCTCTTTTACGAGCAGTACTTC
-	TRBV6-5	TRBJ1-1	-	CASNRQANTEAFF	TGTGCCAGCAATCGACAGGCCAACACTGAAGCTTTCTTT
-	TRBV4-1	TRBJ1-3	-	CASSPGEGSSSGNTIYF	TGCGCCAGCAGCCCGGGGGAGGGGTCTAGCTCTGGAAACACCATATATTTT
-	TRBV28	TRBJ1-6	-	CASSFQQGLSPLHF	TGTGCCAGCAGTTTCCAACAGGGATTGTCACCCCTCCACTTT
-	TRBV6-5	TRBJ1-6	once	CASSYRQDNSPLHF	TGTGCCAGCAGTTACAGACAGGATAATTCACCCCTCCACTTT
-	TRBV6-2/TRBV6-3	TRBJ2-3	once	CASSYSEGLEDTQYF	TGTGCCAGCAGTTACTCGGAGGGGCTAGAAGATACGCAGTATTTT
-	TRBV4-1	TRBJ2-7	-	CASSQGRGPGGTYEQYF	TGCGCCAGCAGCCAAGGACGGGGACCGGGGGGCACCTACGAGCAGTACTTC
-	TRBV28	TRBJ2-3	-	CASSYGGADTQYF	TGTGCCAGCAGTTATGGAGGAGCAGATACGCAGTATTTT
-	TRBV6-5	TRBJ1-2	-	CASKAGAGLNYGYTF	TGTGCCAGCAAGGCGGGGGCCGGGCTAAACTATGGCTACACCTTC
TRBD2	TRBV4-3	TRBJ2-1	-	CASSQDVAGGYNEQFF	TGCGCCAGCAGCCAAGATGTAGCGGGAGGGTACAATGAGCAGTTCTTC
TRBD2	TRBV30	TRBJ2-2	once	CAWSQTSGRGTGELFF	TGTGCCTGGAGTCAAACTAGCGGAAGGGGCACCGGGGAGCTGTTTTTT
-	TRBV5-4	TRBJ1-2	-	CASSRTEGYGYTF	TGTGCCAGCAGCCGAACAGAGGGCTATGGCTACACCTTC
TRBD2	TRBV7-2	TRBJ2-7	-	CASSPTSGRSYEQYF	TGTGCCAGCAGCCCGACTAGCGGGAGATCCTACGAGCAGTACTTC
-	TRBV28	TRBJ2-1	-	CASSPPPPYNEQFF	TGTGCCAGCAGTCCCCCTCCTCCTTACAATGAGCAGTTCTTC
TRBD1	TRBV7-9	TRBJ1-1	once	CASSPQGRNTEAFF	TGTGCCAGCAGCCCACAGGGGCGGAACACTGAAGCTTTCTTT
TRBD1	TRBV19	TRBJ2-5	-	CASSSWDSVRQETQYF	TGTGCCAGTAGTAGTTGGGACAGCGTAAGACAAGAGACCCAGTACTTC
TRBD2	TRBV13	TRBJ2-7	-	CASSFLGSSGYEQYF	TGTGCCAGCAGCTTCCTCGGTTCTAGCGGCTACGAGCAGTACTTC
TRBD1	TRBV6-2/TRBV6-3	TRBJ2-1	-	CASSYGHLGQGYNEQFF	TGTGCCAGCAGTTACGGCCACCTGGGACAGGGATACAATGAGCAGTTCTTC
TRBD1	TRBV28	TRBJ2-1	once	CASSLMRLRQGTGTSLNEQFF	TGTGCCAGCAGTTTAATGCGCCTGAGACAGGGGACTGGAACTAGTCTCAATGAGCAGTTCTTC
TRBD1	TRBV2	TRBJ1-5	-	CASSQRTGGSQPQHF	TGTGCCAGCAGCCAACGCACAGGGGGCTCTCAGCCCCAGCATTTT